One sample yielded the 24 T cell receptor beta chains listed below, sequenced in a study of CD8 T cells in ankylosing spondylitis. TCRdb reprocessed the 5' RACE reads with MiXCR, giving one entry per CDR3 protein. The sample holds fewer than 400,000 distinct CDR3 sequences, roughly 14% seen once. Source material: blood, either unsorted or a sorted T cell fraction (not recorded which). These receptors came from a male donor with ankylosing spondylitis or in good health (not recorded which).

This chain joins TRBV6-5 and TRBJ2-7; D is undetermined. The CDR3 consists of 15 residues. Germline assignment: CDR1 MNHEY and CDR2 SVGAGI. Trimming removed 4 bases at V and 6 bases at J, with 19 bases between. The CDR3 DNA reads TGTGCCAGCAGTTTAAAGTCACAGACCTCCCGCGAGCAGTACTTC. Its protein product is CASSLKSQTSREQYF.

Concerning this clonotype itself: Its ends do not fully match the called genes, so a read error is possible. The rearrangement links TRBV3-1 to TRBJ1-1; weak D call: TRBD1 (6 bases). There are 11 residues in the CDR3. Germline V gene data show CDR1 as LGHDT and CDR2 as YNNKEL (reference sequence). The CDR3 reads CASSQQGGRLF. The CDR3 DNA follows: TGTGCCAGCAGTCAACAGGGAGGTAGGCTCTTT. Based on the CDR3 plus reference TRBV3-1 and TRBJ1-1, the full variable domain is DTAVSQTPKYLVTQMGNDKSIKCEQNLGHDTMYWYKQDSKKFLKIMFSYNNKELIINETVPNRFSPKSPDKAHLNLHINSLELGDSAVYFCASSQQGGRLFGQGTRLTVV.

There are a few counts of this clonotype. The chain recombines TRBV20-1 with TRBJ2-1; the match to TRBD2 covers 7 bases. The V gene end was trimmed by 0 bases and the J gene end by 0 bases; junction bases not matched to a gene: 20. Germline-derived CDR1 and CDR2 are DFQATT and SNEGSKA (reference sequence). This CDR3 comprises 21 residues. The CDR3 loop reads CSARDPASGDLIGSSYNEQFF. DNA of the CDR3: TGCAGTGCTAGAGATCCCGCTAGCGGCGATCTTATAGGGAGCTCCTACAATGAGCAGTTCTTC.

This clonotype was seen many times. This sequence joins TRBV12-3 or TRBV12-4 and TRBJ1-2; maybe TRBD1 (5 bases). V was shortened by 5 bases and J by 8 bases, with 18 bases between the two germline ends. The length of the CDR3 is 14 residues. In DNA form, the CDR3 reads TGTGCCAGCAGTCCCGGGGACCGTCCATCGGGCTACACCTTC. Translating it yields CASSPGDRPSGYTF.

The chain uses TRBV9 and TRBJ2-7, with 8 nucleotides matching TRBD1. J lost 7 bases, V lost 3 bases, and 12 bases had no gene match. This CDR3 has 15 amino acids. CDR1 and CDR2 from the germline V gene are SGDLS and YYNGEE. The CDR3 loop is CASSARPGTGEEQYF. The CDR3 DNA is TGTGCCAGCAGCGCCCGTCCGGGGACAGGTGAGGAGCAGTACTTC.

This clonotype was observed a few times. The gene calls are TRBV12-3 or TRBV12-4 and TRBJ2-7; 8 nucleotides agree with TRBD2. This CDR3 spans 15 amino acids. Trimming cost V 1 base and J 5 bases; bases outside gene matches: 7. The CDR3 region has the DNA TGTGCCAGCAGTTTAGGAGCGGGAGAAGCTCACGAGCAGTACTTC. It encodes CASSLGAGEAHEQYF.

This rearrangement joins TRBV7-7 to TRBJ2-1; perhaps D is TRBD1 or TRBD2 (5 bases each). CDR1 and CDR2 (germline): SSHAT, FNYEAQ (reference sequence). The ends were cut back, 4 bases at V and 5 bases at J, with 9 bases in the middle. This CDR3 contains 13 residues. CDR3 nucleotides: TGTGCCAGCAGCTCGGGACGAAACAATGAGCAGTTCTTC. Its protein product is CASSSGRNNEQFF.

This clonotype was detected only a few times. The CDR3 reads CASSVGGTPGHRGTGELFF. CDR3 nucleotides: TGTGCCAGCAGCGTAGGAGGGACCCCGGGACACAGAGGGACCGGGGAGCTGTTTTTT. J is TRBJ2-2 and V is TRBV9; a weak D match, TRBD1 (6 bases). The CDR3 runs to 19 residues. Germline V lookup: CDR1 SGDLS, CDR2 YYNGEE. V lost 0 bases, J lost 5 bases, and 23 bases lay in between. Combining the CDR3 with reference TRBV9 and TRBJ2-2 gives the whole variable domain DSGVTQTPKHLITATGQRVTLRCSPRSGDLSVYWYQQSLDQGLQFLIQYYNGEERAKGNILERFSAQQFPDLHSELNLSSLELGDSALYFCASSVGGTPGHRGTGELFFGEGSRLTVL.

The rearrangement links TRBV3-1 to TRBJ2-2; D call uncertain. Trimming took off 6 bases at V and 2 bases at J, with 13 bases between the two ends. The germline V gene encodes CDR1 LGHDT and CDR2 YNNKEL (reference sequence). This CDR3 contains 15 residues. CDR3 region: CASRGRVINTGELFF. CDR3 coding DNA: TGTGCCAGCAGGGGCCGGGTCATTAACACCGGGGAGCTGTTTTTT.

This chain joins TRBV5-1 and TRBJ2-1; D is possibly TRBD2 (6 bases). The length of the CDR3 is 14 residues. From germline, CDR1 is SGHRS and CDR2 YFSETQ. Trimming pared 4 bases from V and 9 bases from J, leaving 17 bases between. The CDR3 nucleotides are TGCGCCAGCAGCCCGCGACTAGAAGGCTCTGAGCAGTTCTTC. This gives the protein CASSPRLEGSEQFF.

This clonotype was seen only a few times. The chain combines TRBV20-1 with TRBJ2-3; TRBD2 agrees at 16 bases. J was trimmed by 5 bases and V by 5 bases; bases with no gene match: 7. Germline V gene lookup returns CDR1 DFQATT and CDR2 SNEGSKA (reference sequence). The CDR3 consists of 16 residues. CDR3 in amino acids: CSAPGTSGGAGDTQYF. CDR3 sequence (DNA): TGCAGTGCTCCTGGGACTAGCGGGGGGGCCGGAGATACGCAGTATTTT.

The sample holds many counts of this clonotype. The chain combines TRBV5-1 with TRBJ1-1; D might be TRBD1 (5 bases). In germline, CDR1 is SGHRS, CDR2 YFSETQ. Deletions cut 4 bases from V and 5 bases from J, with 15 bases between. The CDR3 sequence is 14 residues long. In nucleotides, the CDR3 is TGCGCCAGCAGCAGAGGGAGGGGACGTACTGAAGCTTTCTTT. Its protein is CASSRGRGRTEAFF.

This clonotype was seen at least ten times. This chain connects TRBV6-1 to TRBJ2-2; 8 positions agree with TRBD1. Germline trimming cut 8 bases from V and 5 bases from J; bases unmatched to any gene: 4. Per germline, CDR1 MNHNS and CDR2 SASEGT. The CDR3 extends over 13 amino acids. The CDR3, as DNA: TGTGCCAGCTCCAGGACAGGGACCGGGGAGCTGTTTTTT. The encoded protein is CASSRTGTGELFF.

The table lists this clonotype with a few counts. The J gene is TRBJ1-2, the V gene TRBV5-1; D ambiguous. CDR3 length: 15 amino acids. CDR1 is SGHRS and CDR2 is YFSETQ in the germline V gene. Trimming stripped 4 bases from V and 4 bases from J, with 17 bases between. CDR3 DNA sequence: TGCGCCAGCAGCACCGACCTCCCGGCCGGCTATGGCTACACCTTC. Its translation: CASSTDLPAGYGYTF.

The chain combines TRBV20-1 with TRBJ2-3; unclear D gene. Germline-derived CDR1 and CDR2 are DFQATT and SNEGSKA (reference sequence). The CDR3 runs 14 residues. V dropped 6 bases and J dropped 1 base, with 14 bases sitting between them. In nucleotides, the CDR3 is TGCAGTGCCCTACCGGCGGAGCGCACAGATACGCAGTATTTT. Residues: CSALPAERTDTQYF.

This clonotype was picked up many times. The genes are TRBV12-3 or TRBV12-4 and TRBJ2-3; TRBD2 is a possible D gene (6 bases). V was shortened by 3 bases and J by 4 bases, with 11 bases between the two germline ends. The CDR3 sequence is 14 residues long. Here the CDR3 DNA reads TGTGCCAGCAGTTTGGGGGGAGAAGCAGATACGCAGTATTTT. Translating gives CASSLGGEADTQYF.

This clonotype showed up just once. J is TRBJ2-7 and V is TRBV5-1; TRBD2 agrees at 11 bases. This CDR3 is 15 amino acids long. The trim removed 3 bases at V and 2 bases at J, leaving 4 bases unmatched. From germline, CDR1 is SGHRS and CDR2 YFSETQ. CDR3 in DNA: TGCGCCAGCAGCTCCGGGACTAGCGGAGCCTACGAGCAGTACTTC. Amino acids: CASSSGTSGAYEQYF. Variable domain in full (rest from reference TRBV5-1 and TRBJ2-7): KAGVTQTPRYLIKTRGQQVTLSCSPISGHRSVSWYQQTPGQGLQFLFEYFSETQRNKGNFPGRFSGRQFSNSRSEMNVSTLELGDSALYLCASSSGTSGAYEQYFGPGTRLTVT.

The DNA for the CDR3 is TGTGCCAGCAGTTACCGGGGGAAATACGAGCAGTACTTC. It encodes CASSYRGKYEQYF. The chain employs TRBV6-5 and TRBJ2-7, with a tentative D call TRBD2 (6 bases). The CDR3 extends over 13 amino acids. V was pared by 2 bases and J by 4 bases, with 9 bases between. Germline V gene data show CDR1 as MNHEY and CDR2 as SVGAGI.

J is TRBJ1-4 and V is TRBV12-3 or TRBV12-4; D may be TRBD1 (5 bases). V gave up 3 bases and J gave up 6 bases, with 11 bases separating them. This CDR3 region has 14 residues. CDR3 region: CASSFLRADEKLFF. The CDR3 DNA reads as TGTGCCAGCAGTTTCCTCAGGGCTGATGAAAAACTGTTTTTT.

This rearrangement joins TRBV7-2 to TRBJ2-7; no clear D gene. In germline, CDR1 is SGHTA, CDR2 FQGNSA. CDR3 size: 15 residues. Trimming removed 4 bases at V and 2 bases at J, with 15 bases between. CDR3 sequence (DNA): TGTGCCAGCAGCTCTATCTCGAGTACCCCCTACGAGCAGTACTTC. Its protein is CASSSISSTPYEQYF.

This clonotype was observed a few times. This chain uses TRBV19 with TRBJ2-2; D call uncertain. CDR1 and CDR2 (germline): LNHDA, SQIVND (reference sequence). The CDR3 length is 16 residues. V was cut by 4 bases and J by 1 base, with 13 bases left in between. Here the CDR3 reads CASSSYDQGNTGELFF. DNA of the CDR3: TGTGCCAGTAGTAGCTACGACCAAGGGAACACCGGGGAGCTGTTTTTT. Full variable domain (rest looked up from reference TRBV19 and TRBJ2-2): DGGITQSPKYLFRKEGQNVTLSCEQNLNHDAMYWYRQDPGQGLRLIYYSQIVNDFQKGDIAEGYSVSREKKESFPLTVTSAQKNPTAFYLCASSSYDQGNTGELFFGEGSRLTVL.

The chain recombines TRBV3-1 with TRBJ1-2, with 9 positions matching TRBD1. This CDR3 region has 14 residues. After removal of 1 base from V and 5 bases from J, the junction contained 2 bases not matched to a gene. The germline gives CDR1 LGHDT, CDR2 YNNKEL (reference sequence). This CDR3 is CASSQGDRGYGYTF. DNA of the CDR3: TGTGCCAGCAGCCAAGGCGACAGGGGGTATGGCTACACCTTC.

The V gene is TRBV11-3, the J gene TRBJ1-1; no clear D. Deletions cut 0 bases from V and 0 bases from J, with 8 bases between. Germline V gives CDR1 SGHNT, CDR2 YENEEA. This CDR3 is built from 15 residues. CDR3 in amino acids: CASSLEGTLNTEAFF. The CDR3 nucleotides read TGTGCCAGCAGCTTAGAGGGTACCTTGAACACTGAAGCTTTCTTT.

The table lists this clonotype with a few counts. The CDR3 DNA is TGTGCCAGCAGCCCTGGGGGACATTCGGTAGCAGATACGCAGTATTTT. Its protein is CASSPGGHSVADTQYF. V gene TRBV9 combines with J gene TRBJ2-3, with D perhaps matching TRBD1 (6 bases). The V gene lost 4 bases and the J gene lost 4 bases, with 19 bases spanning the gap. The CDR3 is 16 amino acids. Looked up from germline, CDR1 is SGDLS and CDR2 is YYNGEE. Full variable domain (remainder filled in from reference TRBV9 and TRBJ2-3): DSGVTQTPKHLITATGQRVTLRCSPRSGDLSVYWYQQSLDQGLQFLIQYYNGEERAKGNILERFSAQQFPDLHSELNLSSLELGDSALYFCASSPGGHSVADTQYFGPGTRLTVL.